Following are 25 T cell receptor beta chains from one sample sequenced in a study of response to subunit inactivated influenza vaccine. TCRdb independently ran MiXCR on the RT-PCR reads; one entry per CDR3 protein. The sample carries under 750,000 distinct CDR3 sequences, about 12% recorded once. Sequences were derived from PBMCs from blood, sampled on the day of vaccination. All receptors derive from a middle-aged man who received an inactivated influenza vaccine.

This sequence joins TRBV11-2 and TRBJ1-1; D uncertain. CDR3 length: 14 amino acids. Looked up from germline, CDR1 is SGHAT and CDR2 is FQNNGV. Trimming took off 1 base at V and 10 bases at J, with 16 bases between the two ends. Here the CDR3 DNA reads TGTGCCAGCAGCTTAGTTCAGGAGGGTTATGGAGCTTTCTTT. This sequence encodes CASSLVQEGYGAFF.

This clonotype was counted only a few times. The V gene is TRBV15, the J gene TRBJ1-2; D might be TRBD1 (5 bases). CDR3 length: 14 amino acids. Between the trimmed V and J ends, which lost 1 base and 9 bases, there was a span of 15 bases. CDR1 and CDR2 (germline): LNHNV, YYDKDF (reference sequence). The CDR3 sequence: CATSRAQGELSYTF. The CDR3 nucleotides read TGTGCCACCAGCAGAGCACAAGGGGAGTTGAGCTACACCTTC.

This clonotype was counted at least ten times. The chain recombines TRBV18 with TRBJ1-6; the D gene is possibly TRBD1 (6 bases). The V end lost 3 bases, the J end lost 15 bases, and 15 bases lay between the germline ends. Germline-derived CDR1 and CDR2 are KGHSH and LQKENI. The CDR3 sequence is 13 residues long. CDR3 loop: CASSPNPRDNLHF. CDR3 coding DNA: TGTGCCAGCTCACCCAATCCCCGGGACAACCTCCACTTT.

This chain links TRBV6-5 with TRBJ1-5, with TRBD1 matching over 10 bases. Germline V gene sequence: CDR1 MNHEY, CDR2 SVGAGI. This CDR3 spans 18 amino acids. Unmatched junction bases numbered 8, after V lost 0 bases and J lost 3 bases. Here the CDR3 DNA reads TGTGCCAGCAGTTACTCGGCGCGGACAGGGGGAAACAATCAGCCCCAGCATTTT. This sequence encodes CASSYSARTGGNNQPQHF.

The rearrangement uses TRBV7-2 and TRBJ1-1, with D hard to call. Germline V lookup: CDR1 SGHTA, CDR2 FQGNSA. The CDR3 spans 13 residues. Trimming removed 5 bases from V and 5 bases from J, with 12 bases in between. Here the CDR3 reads CASSQAPPTEAFF. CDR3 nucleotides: TGTGCCAGCAGCCAGGCCCCGCCGACTGAAGCTTTCTTT.

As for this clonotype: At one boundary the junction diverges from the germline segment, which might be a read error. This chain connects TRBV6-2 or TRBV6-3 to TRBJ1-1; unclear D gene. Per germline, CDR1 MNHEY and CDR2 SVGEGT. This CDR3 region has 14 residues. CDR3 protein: CASSYGGRNTEAYF. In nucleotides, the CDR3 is TGTGCCAGCAGTTATGGAGGTCGGAACACTGAAGCTTACTTT.

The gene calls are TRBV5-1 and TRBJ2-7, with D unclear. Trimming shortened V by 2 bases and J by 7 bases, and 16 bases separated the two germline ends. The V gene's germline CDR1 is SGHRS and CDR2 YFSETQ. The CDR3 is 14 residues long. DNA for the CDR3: TGCGCCAGCAGCTTCGAGGACCCAACCAGGGAGCAGTACTTC. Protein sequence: CASSFEDPTREQYF.

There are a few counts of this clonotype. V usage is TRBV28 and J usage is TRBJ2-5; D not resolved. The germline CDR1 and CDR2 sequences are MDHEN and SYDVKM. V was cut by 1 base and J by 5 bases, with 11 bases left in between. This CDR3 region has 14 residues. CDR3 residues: CASSLFYPVETQYF. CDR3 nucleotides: TGTGCCAGCAGTTTATTTTACCCAGTGGAGACCCAGTACTTC. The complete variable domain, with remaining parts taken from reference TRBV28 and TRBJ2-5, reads DVKVTQSSRYLVKRTGEKVFLECVQDMDHENMFWYRQDPGLGLRLIYFSYDVKMKEKGDIPEGYSVSREKKERFSLILESASTNQTSMYLCASSLFYPVETQYFGPGTRLLVL.

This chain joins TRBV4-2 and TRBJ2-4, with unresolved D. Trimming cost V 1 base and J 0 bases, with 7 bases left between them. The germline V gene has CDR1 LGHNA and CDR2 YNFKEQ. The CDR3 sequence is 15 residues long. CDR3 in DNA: TGTGCCAGCAGCCAAGGTTCGGGAGCCAAAAACATTCAGTACTTC. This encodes CASSQGSGAKNIQYF.

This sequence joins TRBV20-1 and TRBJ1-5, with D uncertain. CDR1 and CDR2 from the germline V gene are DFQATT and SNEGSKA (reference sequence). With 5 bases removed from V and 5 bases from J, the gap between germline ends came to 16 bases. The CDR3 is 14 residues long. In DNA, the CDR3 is TGCAGTGCTCGAAATGAGGAGGACGATCAGCCCCAGCATTTT. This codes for CSARNEEDDQPQHF.

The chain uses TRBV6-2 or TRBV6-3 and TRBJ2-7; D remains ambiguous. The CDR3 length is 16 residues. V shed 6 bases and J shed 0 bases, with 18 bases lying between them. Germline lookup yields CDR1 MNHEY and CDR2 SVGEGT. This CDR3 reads CASRRVGVAYSYEQYF. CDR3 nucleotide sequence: TGTGCCAGCAGGAGAGTTGGGGTGGCGTACTCCTACGAGCAGTACTTC.

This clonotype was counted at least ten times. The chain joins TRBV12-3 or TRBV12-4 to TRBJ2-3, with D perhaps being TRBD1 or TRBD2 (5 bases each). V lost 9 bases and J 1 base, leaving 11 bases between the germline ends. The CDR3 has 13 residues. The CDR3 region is CASDRGGTDTQYF. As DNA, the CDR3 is TGTGCCAGTGACCGGGGCGGCACAGATACGCAGTATTTT.

The DNA for the CDR3 is TGTGCCAGCACCCCCGGCGACATGAACACTGAAGCTTTCTTT. Amino acids: CASTPGDMNTEAFF. The chain uses TRBV6-1 and TRBJ1-1; D is undetermined. The V gene lost 7 bases and the J gene lost 0 bases, with 12 bases spanning the gap. Germline loops: CDR1 MNHNS, CDR2 SASEGT. The CDR3 extends over 14 amino acids.

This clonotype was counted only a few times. The DNA of the CDR3 is TGTGCCAGCAGTTTATCGCTGGCGGGCTACGAGCAGTACTTC. Translation gives CASSLSLAGYEQYF. The rearrangement links TRBV27 to TRBJ2-7, with a weak D call TRBD2 (5 bases). The germline V gene has CDR1 MNHEY and CDR2 SMNVEV (reference sequence). Trimming removed 0 bases from V and 3 bases from J, with 9 bases in between. The CDR3 consists of 14 residues.

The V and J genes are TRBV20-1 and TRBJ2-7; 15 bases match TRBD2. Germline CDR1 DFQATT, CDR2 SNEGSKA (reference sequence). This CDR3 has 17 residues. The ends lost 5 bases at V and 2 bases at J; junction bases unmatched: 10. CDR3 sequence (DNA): TGCAGTGCTGCGGGACTAGCGGGAGGCCTCCTCACCTACGAGCAGTACTTC. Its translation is CSAAGLAGGLLTYEQYF.

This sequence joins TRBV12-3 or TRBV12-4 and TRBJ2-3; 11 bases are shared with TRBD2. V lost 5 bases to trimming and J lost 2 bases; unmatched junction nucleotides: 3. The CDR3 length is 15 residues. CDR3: CASSRTSGYTDTQYF. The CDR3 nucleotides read TGTGCCAGCAGTCGGACTAGCGGGTACACAGATACGCAGTATTTT.

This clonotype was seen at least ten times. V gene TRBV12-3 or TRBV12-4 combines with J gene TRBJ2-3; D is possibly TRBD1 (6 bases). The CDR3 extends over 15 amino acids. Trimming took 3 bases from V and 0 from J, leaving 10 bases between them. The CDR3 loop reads CASSFVGASTDTQYF. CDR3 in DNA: TGTGCCAGCAGTTTTGTGGGGGCTAGCACAGATACGCAGTATTTT.

CDR3 nucleotides: TGTGCCAGCAGTACTAGCGGAATCAATGAGCAGTTCTTC. This codes for CASSTSGINEQFF. The genes are TRBV6-2 or TRBV6-3 and TRBJ2-1, with TRBD2 matching over 8 bases. J gave up 6 bases and V 5 bases, and 3 bases lay outside the gene matches. This CDR3 contains 13 residues. Germline V gene data show CDR1 as MNHEY and CDR2 as SVGEGT.

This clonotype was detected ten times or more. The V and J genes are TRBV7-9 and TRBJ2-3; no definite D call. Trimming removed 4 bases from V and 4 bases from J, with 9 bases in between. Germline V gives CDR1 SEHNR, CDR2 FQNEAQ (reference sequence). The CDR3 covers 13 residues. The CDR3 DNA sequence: TGTGCCAGCAGCTCCTGGAAATCAGATACGCAGTATTTT. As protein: CASSSWKSDTQYF.

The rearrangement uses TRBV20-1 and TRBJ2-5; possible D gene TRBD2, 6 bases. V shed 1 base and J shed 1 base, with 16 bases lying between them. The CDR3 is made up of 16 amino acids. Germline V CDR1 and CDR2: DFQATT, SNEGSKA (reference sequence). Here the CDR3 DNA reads TGCAGTGCTAGAGGTATAGCGGAGTGGGGCCAAGAGACCCAGTACTTC. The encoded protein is CSARGIAEWGQETQYF.

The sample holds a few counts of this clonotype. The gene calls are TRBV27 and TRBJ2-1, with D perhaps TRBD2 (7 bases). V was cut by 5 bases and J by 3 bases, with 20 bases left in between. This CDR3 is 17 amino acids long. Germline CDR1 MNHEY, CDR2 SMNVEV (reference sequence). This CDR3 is CASSLHPRGASYNEQFF. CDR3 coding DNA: TGTGCCAGCAGTCTACACCCACGGGGGGCAAGCTACAATGAGCAGTTCTTC.

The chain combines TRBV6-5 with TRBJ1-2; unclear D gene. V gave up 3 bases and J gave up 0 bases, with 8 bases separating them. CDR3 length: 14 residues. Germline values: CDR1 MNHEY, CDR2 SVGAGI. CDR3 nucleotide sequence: TGTGCCAGCAGTTATCGGGAGACTAACTATGGCTACACCTTC. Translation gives CASSYRETNYGYTF.

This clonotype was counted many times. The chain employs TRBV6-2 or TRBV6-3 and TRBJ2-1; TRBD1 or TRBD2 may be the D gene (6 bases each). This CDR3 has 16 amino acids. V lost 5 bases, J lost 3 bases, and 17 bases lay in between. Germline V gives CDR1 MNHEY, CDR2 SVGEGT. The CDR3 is CASSTFGGPYYNEQFF. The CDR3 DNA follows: TGTGCCAGCAGTACATTTGGGGGGCCCTACTACAATGAGCAGTTCTTC.

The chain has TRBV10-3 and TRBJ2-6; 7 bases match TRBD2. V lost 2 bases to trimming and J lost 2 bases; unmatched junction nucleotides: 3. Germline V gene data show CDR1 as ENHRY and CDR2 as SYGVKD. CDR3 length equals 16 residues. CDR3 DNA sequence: TGTGCCATCAGTGAGATGGGGGGGACTGGGGCCAACGTCCTGACTTTC. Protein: CAISEMGGTGANVLTF.

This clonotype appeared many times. CDR3 amino acids: CASSLNSGETQYF. CDR3 bases: TGTGCCAGCAGCTTAAACTCGGGAGAGACCCAGTACTTC. The chain carries TRBV7-9 and TRBJ2-5, with unresolved D. The V gene lost 2 bases and the J gene lost 4 bases, with 8 bases spanning the gap. The V gene's germline CDR1 is SEHNR and CDR2 FQNEAQ (reference sequence). The CDR3 contains 13 residues.